What follows are 3 T cell receptor beta chains derived from one specimen sequenced in a study of blood T cell repertoires in COVID-19. Using immunoSEQ multiplex PCR, the repertoire was profiled, and TCRdb retains in-frame clones only, with some absent. The top ten clones hold approximately 2.9% of a sample with 280,000 or so clones, roughly 90% of them seen once. Sequenced: PBMCs or T cells enriched from blood (not recorded which). The receptors were sampled from a woman aged 45-65 years who had been exposed to COVID-19.

This clone appeared once. V usage is TRBV19 and J usage is TRBJ2-1; no reliable D call. V was cut by 2 bases and J by 9 bases, with 5 bases left in between. The CDR3 loop spans 11 amino acids. Germline loops: CDR1 LNHDA, CDR2 SQIVND (reference sequence). CDR3 nucleotides: TGTGCCAGTAGTATACGCGGTGAGCAGTTCTTC. Translating it yields CASSIRGEQFF.

The CDR3 loop reads CASSPPGRTNYGYTF. In DNA form, the CDR3 reads TGTGCCAGCAGCCCCCCCGGCAGGACTAACTATGGCTACACCTTC. V gene TRBV7-2 combines with J gene TRBJ1-2; D uncertain. V was clipped by 5 bases and J by 0 bases, with 13 bases between them. The CDR3 sequence is 15 residues long. CDR1 SGHTA and CDR2 FQGNSA come from the germline V gene.

The rearrangement joins TRBV7-9 to TRBJ2-7; perhaps TRBD1 as D (6 bases). The V and J ends lost 4 bases and 6 bases respectively, with 19 bases between them. Germline CDR1 and CDR2: SEHNR and FQNEAQ (reference sequence). The CDR3 covers 15 residues. CDR3 in amino acids: CASSSRDIAFCEQYF. The CDR3 region has the DNA TGTGCCAGCAGCTCCCGGGACATCGCCTTTTGCGAGCAGTACTTC.